This is a list of T cell receptor beta chains from one sample in a study of T cell responses to AZD1222 COVID-19 vaccine. Here immunoSEQ multiplex PCR was the method, and the copy in TCRdb shows in-frame clones only, minus some. Of about 140,000 clones listed, more than 70% are singletons. The specimen was peripheral blood, collected 28 days after the second AZD1222 dose. The origin of the receptors is an adult who received the AZD1222 COVID-19 vaccine. Both conserved end residues are part of each CDR3. A D gene is named only where the DNA matches it firmly. The size of a clone is reported for some rows only, either as once, few or many, or as a class for expanded clones.

j_gene: TRBJ2-7
v_gene: TRBV29-1
d_gene: NA
abundance: NA
CDR3aa: CSARDPAGSYEQYF
CDR3nt: TGCAGCGCCAGGGACCCGGCGGGCTCCTACGAGCAGTACTTC

j_gene: TRBJ1-5
v_gene: TRBV18
d_gene: NA
abundance: NA
CDR3aa: CASSPQGYSNQPQHF
CDR3nt: TGTGCCAGCTCACCCCAGGGCTATAGCAATCAGCCCCAGCATTTT

j_gene: TRBJ2-7
v_gene: TRBV4-2
d_gene: NA
abundance: NA
CDR3aa: CASRPDSSSGEQYF
CDR3nt: TGTGCCAGCAGACCTGACTCATCTTCGGGCGAGCAGTACTTC

j_gene: TRBJ1-2
v_gene: TRBV6-2/TRBV6-3
d_gene: NA
abundance: NA
CDR3aa: CASSYSNSGIYGYTF
CDR3nt: TGTGCCAGCAGTTACTCGAACTCTGGAATATATGGCTACACCTTC

j_gene: TRBJ2-4
v_gene: TRBV6-5
d_gene: NA
abundance: NA
CDR3aa: CASTGWGRENIQYF
CDR3nt: TGTGCCAGCACCGGGTGGGGTAGGGAGAACATTCAGTACTTC

j_gene: TRBJ2-7
v_gene: TRBV11-1
d_gene: NA
abundance: NA
CDR3aa: CASRQAPVGEQYF
CDR3nt: TGTGCCAGCAGGCAGGCCCCAGTCGGCGAGCAGTACTTC

j_gene: TRBJ2-3
v_gene: TRBV6-5
d_gene: NA
abundance: NA
CDR3aa: CASSFGAHTSTDTQYF
CDR3nt: TGTGCCAGCAGTTTTGGGGCACATACCAGCACAGATACGCAGTATTTT

j_gene: TRBJ1-1
v_gene: TRBV7-3
d_gene: TRBD1
abundance: NA
CDR3aa: CASSPGGQSAEAFF
CDR3nt: TGTGCCAGCAGCCCCGGGGGACAGTCAGCTGAAGCTTTCTTT

j_gene: TRBJ2-5
v_gene: TRBV24-1
d_gene: NA
abundance: NA
CDR3aa: CATSDAGTADQETQYF
CDR3nt: TGTGCCACCAGTGATGCCGGGACTGCGGACCAAGAGACCCAGTACTTC

j_gene: TRBJ2-1
v_gene: TRBV27
d_gene: NA
abundance: once
CDR3aa: CASSFLDYNEQFF
CDR3nt: TGTGCCAGCAGTTTCCTAGACTACAATGAGCAGTTCTTC

j_gene: TRBJ2-7
v_gene: TRBV7-2
d_gene: NA
abundance: NA
CDR3aa: CASSLTRGPHYEQYF
CDR3nt: TGTGCCAGCAGCTTAACGCGGGGCCCACATTACGAGCAGTACTTC

j_gene: TRBJ2-7
v_gene: TRBV5-1
d_gene: NA
abundance: NA
CDR3aa: CASSLDSREQYF
CDR3nt: TGCGCCAGCAGCTTAGACTCTCGCGAGCAGTACTTC

j_gene: TRBJ1-5
v_gene: TRBV6-2/TRBV6-3
d_gene: NA
abundance: NA
CDR3aa: CASSYSIRDGRNQPQHF
CDR3nt: TGTGCCAGCAGTTACTCGATTCGGGATGGAAGGAATCAGCCCCAGCATTTT

j_gene: TRBJ1-1
v_gene: TRBV5-1
d_gene: NA
abundance: NA
CDR3aa: CASSLGPIDTEAFF
CDR3nt: TGCGCCAGCAGCTTAGGCCCGATTGACACTGAAGCTTTCTTT

j_gene: TRBJ1-5
v_gene: TRBV10-1
d_gene: NA
abundance: NA
CDR3aa: CASSEGNNQPQHF
CDR3nt: TGCGCCAGCAGTGAGGGAAACAATCAGCCCCAGCATTTT

j_gene: TRBJ1-5
v_gene: TRBV19
d_gene: NA
abundance: NA
CDR3aa: CASSKSWGDQPQHF
CDR3nt: TGTGCCAGTAGTAAGTCCTGGGGGGATCAGCCCCAGCATTTT

j_gene: TRBJ2-2
v_gene: TRBV28
d_gene: NA
abundance: NA
CDR3aa: CASTYRVGTGELFF
CDR3nt: TGTGCCAGCACCTACAGGGTTGGCACCGGGGAGCTGTTTTTT

j_gene: TRBJ1-6
v_gene: TRBV28
d_gene: NA
abundance: NA
CDR3aa: CASSLINSPLHF
CDR3nt: TGTGCCAGCAGTTTGATCAATTCACCCCTCCACTTT

j_gene: TRBJ1-5
v_gene: TRBV7-9
d_gene: NA
abundance: NA
CDR3aa: CASSLDGPAQHF
CDR3nt: TGTGCCAGCAGCTTAGATGGCCCGGCCCAGCATTTT

j_gene: TRBJ2-1
v_gene: TRBV3-1/TRBV3-2
d_gene: NA
abundance: NA
CDR3aa: CASSQGYQYNEQFF
CDR3nt: TGTGCCAGCAGCCAAGGGTACCAATACAATGAGCAGTTCTTC

j_gene: TRBJ2-1
v_gene: TRBV2
d_gene: TRBD1
abundance: NA
CDR3aa: CASSRGQGAREQFF
CDR3nt: TGTGCCAGCAGCCGCGGACAGGGGGCACGGGAGCAGTTCTTC

j_gene: TRBJ2-2
v_gene: TRBV18
d_gene: NA
abundance: once
CDR3aa: CASSPGLQKNTGELFF
CDR3nt: TGTGCCAGCTCACCGGGACTCCAAAAGAACACCGGGGAGCTGTTTTTT

j_gene: TRBJ1-3
v_gene: TRBV7-3
d_gene: NA
abundance: NA
CDR3aa: CASSPLGESSGNTIYF
CDR3nt: TGTGCCAGCAGCCCCCTGGGAGAGAGCTCTGGAAACACCATATATTTT

j_gene: TRBJ2-1
v_gene: TRBV9
d_gene: NA
abundance: NA
CDR3aa: CASNRGGDAYVGQFF
CDR3nt: TGTGCCAGCAATAGGGGCGGGGACGCGTATGTGGGGCAGTTCTTC

j_gene: TRBJ1-5
v_gene: TRBV2
d_gene: TRBD1
abundance: NA
CDR3aa: CASSAQGVQPQHF
CDR3nt: TGTGCCAGCAGTGCGCAGGGGGTACAGCCCCAGCATTTT

j_gene: TRBJ2-3
v_gene: TRBV28
d_gene: TRBD2
abundance: NA
CDR3aa: CASSGRSSGGVTQYF
CDR3nt: TGTGCCAGCAGTGGACGATCTAGCGGGGGGGTTACGCAGTATTTT

j_gene: TRBJ2-2
v_gene: TRBV20-1
d_gene: NA
abundance: NA
CDR3aa: CSASRGATGELFF
CDR3nt: TGCAGTGCTAGTAGGGGGGCCACCGGGGAGCTGTTTTTT

j_gene: TRBJ2-1
v_gene: TRBV7-8
d_gene: NA
abundance: NA
CDR3aa: CASSLARPGSTYNEQFF
CDR3nt: TGTGCCAGCAGCTTAGCGCGACCGGGATCTACCTACAATGAGCAGTTCTTC